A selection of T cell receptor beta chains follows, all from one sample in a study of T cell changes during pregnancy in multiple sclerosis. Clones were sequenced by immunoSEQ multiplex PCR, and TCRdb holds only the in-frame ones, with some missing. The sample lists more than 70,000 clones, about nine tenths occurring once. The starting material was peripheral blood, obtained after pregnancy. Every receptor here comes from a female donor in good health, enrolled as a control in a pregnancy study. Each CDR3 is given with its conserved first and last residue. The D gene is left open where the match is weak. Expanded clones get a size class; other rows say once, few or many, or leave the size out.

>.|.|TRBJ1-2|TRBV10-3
CAISGETNYGYTF
TGTGCCATCAGTGGGGAGACTAACTATGGCTACACCTTC
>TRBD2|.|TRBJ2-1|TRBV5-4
CASSRLPGLAEHEQFF
TGTGCCAGCAGTCGACTGCCAGGACTAGCGGAGCATGAGCAGTTCTTC
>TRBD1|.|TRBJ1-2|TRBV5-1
CASSLKQGTEIANYGYTF
TGCGCCAGCAGCTTAAAACAGGGGACTGAAATAGCTAACTATGGCTACACCTTC
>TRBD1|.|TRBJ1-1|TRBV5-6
CASRAGGSDTEAFF
TGTGCCAGCAGGGCAGGGGGCAGCGACACTGAAGCTTTCTTT
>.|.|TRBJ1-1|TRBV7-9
CASSFTGTHTEAFF
TGTGCCAGCAGCTTCACAGGGACCCACACTGAAGCTTTCTTT
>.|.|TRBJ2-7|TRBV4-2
CASSQGQEIYEQYF
TGTGCCAGCAGCCAAGGACAAGAAATCTACGAGCAGTACTTC
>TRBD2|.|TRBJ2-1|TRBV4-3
CASSQDRGIAGGNEQFF
TGCGCCAGCAGCCAAGATCGGGGAATAGCGGGGGGTAATGAGCAGTTCTTC
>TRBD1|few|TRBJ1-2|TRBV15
CATSLDRGGGYTF
TGTGCCACCAGTCTCGACAGGGGCGGCGGCTACACCTTC
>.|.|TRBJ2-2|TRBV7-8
CASSLARLENTGELFF
TGTGCCAGCAGCTTAGCGCGGCTTGAGAACACCGGGGAGCTGTTTTTT
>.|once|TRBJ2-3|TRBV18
CASSPNRGLGTDTQYF
TGTGCCAGCTCACCTAACCGGGGGTTAGGCACAGATACGCAGTATTTT
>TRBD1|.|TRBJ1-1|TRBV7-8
CASSLEQGALNTEAFF
TGTGCCAGCAGCTTGGAACAGGGGGCTCTGAACACTGAAGCTTTCTTT
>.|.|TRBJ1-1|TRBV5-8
CASTLQWPMNTEAFF
TGTGCCAGCACCCTACAGTGGCCGATGAACACTGAAGCTTTCTTT
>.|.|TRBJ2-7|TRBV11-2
CASSLLVAGQYF
TGTGCCAGCAGCTTATTGGTGGCGGGGCAGTACTTC
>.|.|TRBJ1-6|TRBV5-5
CASDRRQGNSPLHF
TGTGCCAGCGACAGGCGTCAGGGGAATTCACCCCTCCACTTT
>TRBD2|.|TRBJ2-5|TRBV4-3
CASSQQAGPFQETQYF
TGCGCCAGCAGCCAACAAGCGGGACCCTTCCAAGAGACCCAGTACTTC
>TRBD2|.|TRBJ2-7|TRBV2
CASGDGGGYEQYF
TGTGCCAGCGGAGATGGCGGGGGGTACGAGCAGTACTTC
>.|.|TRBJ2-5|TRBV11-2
CASTPGQLRQETQYF
TGTGCCAGCACCCCCGGACAGCTAAGACAAGAGACCCAGTACTTC
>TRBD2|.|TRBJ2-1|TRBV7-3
CASSDSGGPSNEQFF
TGTGCCAGCAGCGATAGCGGGGGCCCAAGCAATGAGCAGTTCTTC
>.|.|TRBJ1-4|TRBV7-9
CASSAGGGEKLFF
TGTGCCAGCAGCGCCGGGGGAGGGGAAAAACTGTTTTTT
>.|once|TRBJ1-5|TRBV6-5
CASSYEAPAGNQPQHF
TGTGCCAGCAGTTACGAGGCCCCCGCGGGCAATCAGCCCCAGCATTTT
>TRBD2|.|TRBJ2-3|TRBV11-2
CASNLAGGRSSTDTQYF
TGTGCCAGCAACCTAGCGGGGGGCCGCTCTAGCACAGATACGCAGTATTTT
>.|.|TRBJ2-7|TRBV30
CAWSRQGSRNEQYF
TGTGCCTGGAGTAGGCAGGGTTCTAGAAACGAGCAGTACTTC
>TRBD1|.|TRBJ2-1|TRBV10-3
CAISDPGQGARNNEQFF
TGTGCCATCAGTGACCCGGGACAGGGGGCTAGGAACAATGAGCAGTTCTTC
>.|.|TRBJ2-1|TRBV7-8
CASSLESYIYYEQFF
TGTGCCAGCAGCTTAGAATCGTATATCTACTATGAGCAGTTCTTC